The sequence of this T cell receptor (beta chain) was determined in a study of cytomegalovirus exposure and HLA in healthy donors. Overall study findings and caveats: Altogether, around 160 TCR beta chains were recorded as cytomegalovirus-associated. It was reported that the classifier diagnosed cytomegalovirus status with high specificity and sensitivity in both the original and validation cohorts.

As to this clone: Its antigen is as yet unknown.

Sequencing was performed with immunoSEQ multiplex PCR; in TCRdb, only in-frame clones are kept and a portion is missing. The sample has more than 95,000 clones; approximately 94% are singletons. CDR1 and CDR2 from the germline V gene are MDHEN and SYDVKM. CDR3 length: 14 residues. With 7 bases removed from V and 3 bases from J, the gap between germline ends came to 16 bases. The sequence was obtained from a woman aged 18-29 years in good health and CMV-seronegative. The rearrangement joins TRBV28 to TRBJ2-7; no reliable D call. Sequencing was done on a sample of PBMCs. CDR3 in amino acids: CASTPLKELYEQYF. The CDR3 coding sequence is TGTGCCAGCACCCCACTAAAAGAGCTCTACGAGCAGTACTTC.